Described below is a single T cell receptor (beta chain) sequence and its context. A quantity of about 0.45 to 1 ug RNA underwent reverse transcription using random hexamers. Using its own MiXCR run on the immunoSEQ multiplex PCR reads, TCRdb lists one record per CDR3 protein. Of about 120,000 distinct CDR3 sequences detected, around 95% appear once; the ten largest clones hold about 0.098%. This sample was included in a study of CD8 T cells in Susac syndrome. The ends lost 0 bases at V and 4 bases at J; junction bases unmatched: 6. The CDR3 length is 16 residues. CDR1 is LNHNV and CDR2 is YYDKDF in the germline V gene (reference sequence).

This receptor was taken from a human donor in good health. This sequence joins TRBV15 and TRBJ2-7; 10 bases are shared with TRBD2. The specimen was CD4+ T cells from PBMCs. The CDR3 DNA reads TGTGCCACCAGCAGAGAAGATAGCGGGAGGAGGTACGAGCAGTACTTC. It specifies CATSREDSGRRYEQYF.